Shown below are 3 T cell receptor beta chains from a single sample sequenced in a study of blood T cells in healthy people across ages. Then a second PCR, running roughly 7 to 11 cycles, was carried out with a sample-barcoded 5' primer and a J-beta primer mix. TCRdb analysed the 5' RACE reads with MiXCR anew, one entry per CDR3 protein. Of almost 550,000 distinct CDR3 sequences in the sample, 24% were seen once. These same data were also listed under a study on T cells of mothers and their children.

Sequenced: blood. These receptors were obtained from a boy aged 5 to 17 in good health.

The table lists this clonotype with a few counts. The rearrangement links TRBV28 to TRBJ1-2; D is perhaps TRBD1 (5 bases). The CDR3 sequence is 14 residues long. The ends were cut back, 5 bases at V and 4 bases at J, with 14 bases in the middle. Germline lookup yields CDR1 MDHEN and CDR2 SYDVKM. CDR3 loop: CASSPSGGAYGYTF. For the CDR3, the DNA is TGTGCCAGCAGTCCCTCGGGCGGGGCCTATGGCTACACCTTC.

The V and J genes are TRBV28 and TRBJ2-5, with D tentatively TRBD1 (6 bases). The germline V gene has CDR1 MDHEN and CDR2 SYDVKM. This CDR3 has 14 amino acids. V gave up 7 bases and J gave up 4 bases, with 16 bases separating them. The CDR3 nucleotides are TGTGCCAGCATAAAGGGACACGGCGCAGAGACCCAGTACTTC. Protein sequence: CASIKGHGAETQYF.

Turning to this clonotype: The conserved closing phenylalanine or tryptophan is absent in this CDR3, likely reflecting a read error. The J gene is TRBJ2-5, the V gene TRBV20-1, with 9 bases identical to TRBD2. The CDR3 consists of 13 residues. V lost 4 bases, J lost 7 bases, and 7 bases stayed unmatched. Looked up from germline, CDR1 is DFQATT and CDR2 is SNEGSKA (reference sequence). In DNA, the CDR3 is TGCAGTGCTATCCAGCGGGAGGAGGGGACCCAGTACCTC. This sequence encodes CSAIQREEGTQYL.